This T cell receptor beta chain was found in a study of read filtering for tumor transcriptome and immune sequencing (dated by TCRdb to 2020 to 2021). Study-level background: The cohort consisted of 17 to 20 male and some 15 female patients, with a mean age of about 66 years and an age range of about 40 to 85. TCR-region mapped reads per sample ranged from about 4 to 11 million with IR-seq versus only roughly 80 to 1273 with RNA-seq. By revised international staging, roughly eight patients were R-ISS I, 15 to 20 were R-ISS II and roughly 7 were R-ISS III. After DNase treatment, whole-transcriptome libraries were prepared with the TruSeq RNA Access Library Prep Kit. A main aim was a read-filtering strategy for immune repertoire data, specifically whether clonotypes supported by a single read should be removed. Using the same bone marrow samples, the study ran both targeted immune repertoire sequencing and bulk whole-transcriptome sequencing and then compared the TCR repertoires from each method. The paper's findings and limits, for the study overall: The correlation between IR-seq and RNA-seq shared clonotype proportions was increased by removal of single-read clonotypes. Compared with RNA-seq, IR-seq captured clonotypes at much greater depth and more reliably, and a smaller IR-seq throughput was enough to identify most of the shared clonotypes. Rather than purified T cells, the sorted CD138-negative fraction was a mixed bone marrow immune population. In IR-seq, around 85% of clonotypes but approximately 3.7% of total reads were represented by single-read clonotypes, whereas in RNA-seq, around three quarters of clonotypes and around 45% of reads were represented by single-read clonotypes.

As concerns this clonotype: It has no known antigen specificity. One base away there is no much larger clone; base qualities are not given.

TCR libraries were constructed from roughly 360 ng RNA using the Immunoverse kit, and molecular barcoded adaptors covering alpha/delta and beta/gamma chains were employed. TCR library preparation used the same RNA that went into transcriptome sequencing. Sequencing of TCR libraries was carried out on an Illumina HiSeq 4000 with 2 x 150 cycles. Concerning the study's data processing: MiXCR aligned TCR reads to human V, D, J and C references and assembled the aligned reads into CDR3 clonotypes, with quality filtering and error correction included. The tcR package in R was used to analyze clonotype counts and gene usage diversity. For inspection of raw mapping reads, RNA-seq reads were mapped by STAR aligner version 2.5.3a onto GRCh37 of the human genome. To test the effect of sequencing depth on detected clonotypes, IR-seq fastq files were randomly downsampled using Seqtk 1.3. TCRdb handled the public reads itself, with Q25 trimming in fastp and clone calling in MiXCR, and kept productive beta chains. CDR3 protein sequences are deduplicated, and each keeps its most common genes and DNA. The V and J calls shown here were made by TCRdb, not taken from the authors' results. In this sample the table shows about 57,000 distinct CDR3 sequences, around 20% of which occur a single time. 15% to 20% of the sample is taken by the ten largest.

For CDR1 and CDR2, the germline V gene (reference sequence) lists SGHNT and YYREEE. V has 4 bases trimmed and J has 9 bases trimmed; junction bases matching no gene number 10. Spanning cysteine to phenylalanine, the CDR3 consists of 14 amino acids. Only the CDR3 DNA is retained, 42 bases long and in frame from the first base. Every patient had bone marrow sampled at the time of active disease. Isolation of bone marrow mononuclear cells was performed by Ficoll-Hypaque density gradient centrifugation. CD138-negative cells were obtained by negative selection after labeling with CD138 magnetic microbeads on a MACS separator, removing myeloma plasma cells. Flow cytometry with CD138 antibodies on an Attune NxT was used to check how pure the isolated cells were. TRIzol reagent was used to extract total RNA, and a NanoDrop spectrophotometer was used to quantify the extracted RNA. Paired RNA-seq and IR-seq were performed on each patient's CD138-negative bone marrow sample.

The rearrangement combines TRBV5-4 with TRBJ2-1; TRBD1 agrees with 7 junctional bases. The clonotype originates from a donor at least 40 years old with multiple myeloma. The material sequenced was a population of CD138-negative cells sorted from bone marrow. In light of the paper, this sample's cell subset or site label describes: bone marrow mononuclear cells depleted of CD138+ plasma/myeloma cells by negative magnetic selection. The CDR3 loop reads CASSEGTVMGEQFF. The nucleotide sequence is TGTGCCAGCAGCGAAGGGACAGTCATGGGTGAGCAGTTCTTC. The entire variable domain, with the stretches around the CDR3 drawn from the reference TRBV5-4 and TRBJ2-1 proteins, is ETGVTQSPTHLIKTRGQQVTLRCSSQSGHNTVSWYQQALGQGPQFIFQYYREEENGRGNFPPRFSGLQFPNYSSELNVNALELDDSALYLCASSEGTVMGEQFFGPGTRLTVL.